Below are 27 T cell receptor beta chains sequenced from a single sample in a study of T cell clonality in common variable immunodeficiency. Clones were sequenced by immunoSEQ multiplex PCR, and TCRdb holds only the in-frame ones, with some missing. The repertoire yields around 45,000 clones, none seen only once; the top ten contain about 5.9%. What was sequenced was peripheral blood mononuclear cells. These receptors all come from a person aged 18 to 75 in good health.

With respect to this clone: With a much larger clone just one base away, this may be a read error. The read halts 3 residues ahead of the CDR3 end, with the missing end drawn from the germline J gene. The chain couples TRBV7-9 to TRBJ2-3, with TRBD1 matching over 7 bases. Germline CDR1 is SEHNR and CDR2 is FQNEAQ (reference sequence). This CDR3 spans 14 amino acids. The part of the CDR3 DNA that was read is TGTGCCAGCAGCCCCGGGACAGCTTATCAGCCG. It specifies CASSPGTAYQP. The complete CDR3 protein is CASSPGTAYQPQYF.

The table lists this clone with many counts. The missing CDR3 end, 3 residues past where the read stops, is filled in from the germline J gene. This sequence joins TRBV5-4 and TRBJ1-4; the match to TRBD1 covers 9 bases. The CDR3 sequence is 13 residues long. The V and J ends lost 3 bases and 8 bases, in that order; junction bases with no gene match: 2. From germline, CDR1 is SGHNT and CDR2 YYREEE (reference sequence). The DNA read from the CDR3 is TGTGCCAGCAGCTGGACAGGGGCGGAAAAA. It specifies CASSWTGAEK. The whole CDR3 protein reads CASSWTGAEKLFF.

In this sample, this clone turned up many times. The observed sequence ends 3 residues before the CDR3 terminus, with the missing tail filled in from the germline J gene. The chain employs TRBV7-6 and TRBJ2-7; tentative D call: TRBD1 (6 bases). V gave up 6 bases and J gave up 6 bases, with 18 bases separating them. CDR3 length: 14 amino acids. Germline CDR1 and CDR2: SGHVS and FNYEAQ. CDR3 DNA (partial): TGTGCCAGCAGGGCAGGGGTGCTGAAAGGCGAG. Translating gives CASRAGVLKGE. The entire CDR3 sequence reads CASRAGVLKGEQYF.

This clone was observed many times. The read ends 3 residues before the CDR3 terminus; that terminus is restored from the germline J gene. The chain combines TRBV20-1 with TRBJ2-3; 7 nucleotides match TRBD2. This CDR3 region has 14 residues. Looked up from germline, CDR1 is DFQATT and CDR2 is SNEGSKA (reference sequence). The V gene end was trimmed by 7 bases and the J gene end by 0 bases; junction bases not matched to a gene: 7. The CDR3 DNA, read in part, is TGCAGTGGAGCGGGACCAGCTAGCACAGATACG. Protein sequence: CSGAGPASTDT. The CDR3 reads in full as CSGAGPASTDTQYF.

This clone was observed many times. The read terminates 3 residues before the CDR3 end, so the remaining end is supplied by the germline J gene. The chain uses TRBV12-5 and TRBJ2-7; the D gene is possibly TRBD1 (6 bases). Trimming stripped 1 base from V and 5 bases from J, with 15 bases between. The CDR3 has 15 residues. Germline V gene sequence: CDR1 LGHNT, CDR2 FRNRAP. The CDR3 bases that were read are TGTGCTAGTGGTTTGGGGCAGGGGTTCGGGGACGAG. Translating it yields CASGLGQGFGDE. Given in full, the CDR3 is CASGLGQGFGDEQYF.

This clone was picked up many times. Read coverage stops 3 residues before the CDR3 terminus; the germline J gene supplies the remainder. V gene TRBV7-2 combines with J gene TRBJ1-2; tentative D call: TRBD1 (5 bases). The germline CDR1 and CDR2 sequences are SGHTA and FQGNSA. The CDR3 contains 11 residues. The sequenced CDR3 bases are TGTGCCAGCAGCTCAGGGCAGGGC. It translates to CASSSGQG. The whole CDR3 region reads CASSSGQGYTF. The full variable domain, with the rest looked up from reference TRBV7-2 and TRBJ1-2, is GAGVSQSPSNKVTEKGKDVELRCDPISGHTALYWYRQSLGQGLEFLIYFQGNSAPDKSGLPSDRFSAERTGGSVSTLTIQRTQQEDSAVYLCASSSGQGYTFGSGTRLTVV.

At least ten counts were recorded for this clone. The read halts 3 residues ahead of the CDR3 end, with the missing end drawn from the germline J gene. The V gene is TRBV20-1, the J gene TRBJ1-6; tentatively, D is TRBD1 (5 bases). The CDR3 runs to 14 residues. Trimming took 3 bases from V and 12 from J, leaving 18 bases between them. Per germline, CDR1 DFQATT and CDR2 SNEGSKA (reference sequence). CDR3 DNA (partial): TGCAGTGCTAGCCGGGGTGGGGGGACGGGACCC. Translated: CSASRGGGTGP. The complete CDR3 reads CSASRGGGTGPLHF.

This clone showed up many times. The CDR3 end is not reached by the read, which stops 3 residues before it; the germline J gene fills it in. The V call is TRBV19, the J call TRBJ2-2; 8 nucleotides agree with TRBD1. Germline-derived CDR1 and CDR2 are LNHDA and SQIVND (reference sequence). Germline trimming cut 5 bases from V and 5 bases from J; bases unmatched to any gene: 7. The CDR3 has 15 residues. The sequenced part of the CDR3 DNA is TGTGCCAGTAGTCCCTCGGACAGGGAGACCGGGGAG. Translated, it gives CASSPSDRETGE. The full CDR3 protein is CASSPSDRETGELFF.

This clone was seen ten or more times. The CDR3 is cut off 3 residues early in the read; its end comes from the germline J gene. This rearrangement joins TRBV29-1 to TRBJ2-3; the match to TRBD2 covers 8 bases. CDR1 and CDR2 (germline): SQVTM, ANQGSEA. The trim removed 7 bases at V and 1 base at J, leaving 7 bases unmatched. The CDR3 loop spans 14 amino acids. The chain's CDR3 is CSGKLAAGTDTQYF. CDR3 DNA (partial): TGCAGCGGGAAACTAGCGGCGGGCACAGATACG.

This clone was counted only a few times. The read ends 3 residues early relative to the CDR3; the germline J gene fills the gap. The chain carries TRBV20-1 and TRBJ2-5; 10 bases match TRBD2. The germline V gene encodes CDR1 DFQATT and CDR2 SNEGSKA (reference sequence). The V gene end was trimmed by 3 bases and the J gene end by 5 bases; junction bases not matched to a gene: 6. This CDR3 has 14 amino acids. CDR3 DNA, as far as it was read: TGCAGTGCTAGGAAGCGGGGGGGCGGGGAGACC. This translates into CSARKRGGGET. The entire CDR3 protein is CSARKRGGGETQYF.

This clone was observed many times. This CDR3 reads CATSSGLAGVTDTQYF. The DNA read from the CDR3 is TGTGCCACCAGCTCCGGACTAGCGGGGGTTACAGATACG. The gene calls are TRBV15 and TRBJ2-3; 13 nucleotides agree with TRBD2. The read stops 3 residues short of the end of the CDR3; the missing end is completed from the germline J gene. Germline V gene sequence: CDR1 LNHNV, CDR2 YYDKDF (reference sequence). Germline trimming cut 5 bases from V and 3 bases from J; bases unmatched to any gene: 5. This CDR3 has 16 amino acids.

This clone was counted many times. The CDR3 end falls 3 residues outside the read, so it is completed with the germline J gene. The rearrangement links TRBV18 to TRBJ1-5, with a weak D call TRBD1 (5 bases). Germline V gene data show CDR1 as KGHSH and CDR2 as LQKENI. The CDR3 loop spans 17 amino acids. V was pared by 4 bases and J by 6 bases, with 22 bases between. The CDR3 region is CASSQLSGRAGGQPQHF. CDR3 bases read: TGTGCCAGCTCACAACTTTCGGGCAGGGCTGGAGGTCAGCCC.

Points on this clone: The read finishes 3 residues shy of the CDR3 end, and the germline J gene is used to complete it. This chain uses TRBV19 with TRBJ2-2; 9 bases agree with TRBD1. Looked up from germline, CDR1 is LNHDA and CDR2 is SQIVND (reference sequence). The CDR3 sequence is 15 residues long. CDR3 residues: CATKDRGGTNEKLFF. The sequenced CDR3 bases are TGTGCCACTAAGGACAGGGGTGGAACTAATGAAAAG.

This clone was found many times. The CDR3 end falls 3 residues outside the read, so it is completed with the germline J gene. The chain links TRBV19 to TRBJ1-2; TRBD1 agrees at 7 bases. The CDR3 runs 13 residues. The trim removed 7 bases at V and 5 bases at J, leaving 7 bases unmatched. Germline values: CDR1 LNHDA, CDR2 SQIVND (reference sequence). Partial CDR3 DNA: TGTGCCAGTAAAGACAGGGCTAGTTATGGC. Translated, it gives CASKDRASYG. The entire CDR3 is CASKDRASYGYTF.

This clone occurred a few times. The sequenced fragment ends 3 residues before the CDR3 boundary, so the rest is inferred from the germline J gene. The chain couples TRBV7-9 to TRBJ2-3, with 7 bases lining up with TRBD1. CDR1 and CDR2 (germline): SEHNR, FQNEAQ (reference sequence). This CDR3 spans 15 amino acids. Losses at the gene ends were 4 bases for V and 6 bases for J; bases not matched to a gene: 10. The CDR3 reads CASSSEPNRGDTQYF. The DNA read from the CDR3 is TGTGCCAGCAGCTCCGAACCAAACAGGGGCGATACG.

This clone showed up many times. CDR3 loop: CAWSAGTGGKLFF. The sequenced part of the CDR3 DNA is TGTGCCTGGAGTGCCGGGACAGGGGGAAAA. The V and J genes are TRBV30 and TRBJ1-4; TRBD1 matches 11 bases. The read is 3 residues too short to cover the CDR3 end, so that end is filled in from the germline J gene. The trim removed 1 base at V and 10 bases at J, leaving 2 bases unmatched. This CDR3 has 13 residues. Per the germline V gene, CDR1 is GTSNPN and CDR2 is SVGIG (reference sequence). Using reference TRBV30 and TRBJ1-4 for the parts outside the CDR3, the full variable domain is SQTIHQWPATLVQPVGSPLSLECTVEGTSNPNLYWYRQAAGRGLQLLFYSVGIGQISSEVPQNLSASRPQDRQFILSSKKLLLSDSGFYLCAWSAGTGGKLFFGSGTQLSVL.

This clone was counted ten times or more. The read halts 3 residues ahead of the CDR3 end, with the missing end drawn from the germline J gene. The J gene is TRBJ1-1, the V gene TRBV10-1; D not resolved. Germline assignment: CDR1 WNHNN and CDR2 SYGVQD (reference sequence). V gave up 4 bases and J gave up 1 base, with 13 bases separating them. The CDR3 covers 15 residues. Incomplete CDR3 DNA: TGCGCCAGCAGTGTCTCACAGCCAACGAACACTGAA. Amino acids: CASSVSQPTNTE. The complete CDR3 sequence is CASSVSQPTNTEAFF.

This clone was observed at least ten times. The sequenced fragment ends 3 residues before the CDR3 boundary, so the rest is inferred from the germline J gene. This chain links TRBV10-2 with TRBJ2-1; 13 bases line up with TRBD2. This CDR3 has 17 amino acids. J gave up 6 bases and V 7 bases, and 12 bases lay outside the gene matches. Germline assignment: CDR1 WSHSY and CDR2 SAAADI. Here the CDR3 reads CASKGLAGDLLSNEQFF. Partial CDR3 DNA: TGCGCCAGCAAAGGACTAGCGGGGGATCTGTTGAGCAATGAG.

This clone was found many times. The read stops 3 residues short of the end of the CDR3; the missing end is completed from the germline J gene. The genes are TRBV29-1 and TRBJ2-2; tentative D call: TRBD1 (5 bases). V was shortened by 7 bases and J by 6 bases, with 18 bases between the two germline ends. This CDR3 has 14 amino acids. The germline gives CDR1 SQVTM, CDR2 ANQGSEA. CDR3 protein: CSAGNLGRPGELFF. Incomplete CDR3 DNA: TGCAGCGCCGGAAATTTGGGGCGTCCCGGGGAG.

Worth noting for this clone: Relative to the germline gene, one junction end is altered; a read error may explain this. The read terminates 3 residues before the CDR3 end, so the remaining end is supplied by the germline J gene. The chain employs TRBV7-8 and TRBJ1-4, with D unclear. The CDR3 is made up of 17 amino acids. Germline CDR1 and CDR2: SGHVS and FQNEAQ. CDR3 sequence reads: CASSLGRRLLTKEKLFF. CDR3 DNA, as far as it was read: TGTGCCAGCAGCTTAGGGAGAAGATTGCTAACTAAGGAAAAA. The full variable domain, completed using reference TRBV7-8 and TRBJ1-4, is GAGVSQSPRYKVAKRGQDVALRCDPISGHVSLFWYQQALGQGPEFLTYFQNEAQLDKSGLPSDRFFAERPEGSVSTLKIQRTQQEDSAVYLCASSLGRRLLTKEKLFFGSGTQLSVL.

This clone was recorded many times. The read gets to within 3 residues of the CDR3 end, and the germline J gene fills in the rest. The chain couples TRBV5-6 to TRBJ2-2; TRBD1 matches at 9 bases. Germline lookup yields CDR1 SGHDT and CDR2 YYEEEE. The CDR3 extends over 15 amino acids. Unmatched junction bases numbered 4, after V lost 3 bases and J lost 4 bases. Incomplete CDR3 DNA: TGTGCCAGCAGCTCCGGGACAGGGATCACCGGGGAG. As protein: CASSSGTGITGE. The full CDR3 is CASSSGTGITGELFF.

This clone was seen many times. The read ends 3 residues before the CDR3 terminus; that terminus is restored from the germline J gene. V is TRBV30 and J is TRBJ1-1; no firm D call. From germline, CDR1 is GTSNPN and CDR2 SVGIG (reference sequence). Trimming removed 3 bases at V and 2 bases at J, with 10 bases between. The CDR3 runs to 13 residues. CDR3 amino acids: CAWSVQLNTEAFF. Partial CDR3 DNA: TGTGCCTGGAGCGTACAGCTTAACACTGAA.

This clone was picked up many times. The CDR3 extends 3 residues past the end of the read, so its final part is completed from the germline J gene. This rearrangement joins TRBV19 to TRBJ2-2; TRBD1 might be the D (5 bases). The CDR3 length is 13 residues. The germline gives CDR1 LNHDA, CDR2 SQIVND (reference sequence). The ends were cut back, 5 bases at V and 5 bases at J, with 9 bases in the middle. CDR3 DNA (partial): TGTGCCAGTAGTGCGACAGTGACCGGGGAG. It encodes CASSATVTGE. The whole CDR3 is CASSATVTGELFF.

At least ten counts were recorded for this clone. Coverage ceases 3 residues before the CDR3 finishes, and the germline J gene fills in the end. The chain couples TRBV28 to TRBJ1-6, with 7 bases that match TRBD1. The CDR3 totals 16 residues. The V and J ends lost 5 bases and 12 bases, in that order; junction bases with no gene match: 16. Per the germline V gene, CDR1 is MDHEN and CDR2 is SYDVKM. The CDR3 reads CASSPPQGPTWGPLHF. CDR3 DNA (partial): TGTGCCAGCAGTCCCCCACAGGGGCCTACCTGGGGACCC.

This clone came up many times. Sequencing ends 3 residues short of the CDR3 end; the germline J gene provides the rest. This chain connects TRBV20-1 to TRBJ2-2, with 12 bases matching TRBD1. The CDR3 consists of 17 residues. Germline assignment: CDR1 DFQATT and CDR2 SNEGSKA (reference sequence). With V trimmed by 5 bases and J by 4 bases, 11 bases remained unmatched. The DNA read from the CDR3 is TGCAGTGCTCTCGGGACAGGGGGCTTGGAGAGCACCGGGGAG. This encodes CSALGTGGLESTGE. The whole CDR3 region reads CSALGTGGLESTGELFF.

The sample holds many counts of this clone. The read ends 3 residues before the CDR3 terminus; that terminus is restored from the germline J gene. The chain recombines TRBV5-6 with TRBJ1-1; 9 bases map to TRBD1. Germline V gene lookup returns CDR1 SGHDT and CDR2 YYEEEE. The V gene end was trimmed by 4 bases and the J gene end by 5 bases; junction bases not matched to a gene: 9. The length of the CDR3 is 15 residues. The CDR3 bases that were read are TGTGCCAGCAGCCCTGGCGGGGACAGGGAAACTGAA. It specifies CASSPGGDRETE. The entire CDR3 protein reads CASSPGGDRETEAFF.

There are many counts of this clone. CDR3: CSARGARIDRKGDTQYF. The CDR3 bases that were read are TGCAGTGCTAGAGGGGCACGGATAGACCGAAAGGGAGATACG. This chain joins TRBV20-1 and TRBJ2-3; D is unresolved. The read ends 3 residues before the CDR3 terminus; that terminus is restored from the germline J gene. In germline, CDR1 is DFQATT, CDR2 SNEGSKA (reference sequence). V lost 1 base and J 5 bases, leaving 22 bases between the germline ends. The CDR3 loop spans 17 amino acids.